These T cell receptor beta chains were read from a single sample in a study of blood T cells in healthy people across ages. TCRdb reprocessed the 5' RACE reads with MiXCR, giving one entry per CDR3 protein. The sample consists of 1,100,000 or so distinct CDR3 sequences, 35% to 50% of them appearing once. Sequences were obtained from blood. These receptors originate from an older woman in good health. Both conserved end residues are part of each CDR3. D genes are given only for firm matches. Some rows mark clone size as missing; the rest say once, few, many or name a class of expanded clone.

TRBJ2-5 . TRBD2 TRBV20-1 TGCAGTGCTAGAGATTTGAGAGCGGGAGGGGAGACCCAGTACTTC CSARDLRAGGETQYF
TRBJ2-5 . . TRBV7-2 TGTGCCAGCAGCTTAGGGGGGCTAAACCAGGAGACCCAGTACTTC CASSLGGLNQETQYF
TRBJ2-1 . . TRBV29-1 TGCAGCGTTTGGGAGCGGACATCCTACAATGAGCGGTTCTTC CSVWERTSYNERFF
TRBJ2-5 . . TRBV29-1 TGCAGCGTTGAGTCATTAGCGGAGATAAACAATGAGCAGTACTTC CSVESLAEINNEQYF
TRBJ2-5 . TRBD1 TRBV4-2 TGTGCCAGCAGCCAAACAGGGGGCGAGGAGACCCAGTACTTC CASSQTGGEETQYF
TRBJ2-7 . TRBD1 TRBV7-2 TGTGCCAGCAGCTTGGGACAGAGAGCCTACGAGCAGTACTTC CASSLGQRAYEQYF
TRBJ2-3 few . TRBV7-6 TGTGCCAGCAGCTCCCCACCGGGCCAACGCACAGATACGCAGTATTTT CASSSPPGQRTDTQYF
TRBJ1-2 few . TRBV27 TGTGCCAGCAGTTTATCTGGGGCGAAAGGCTACACCTTC CASSLSGAKGYTF
TRBJ2-3 few TRBD1 TRBV20-1 TGCAGTGCTAGATCGGACAGGGGCACAGATACGCAGTATTTT CSARSDRGTDTQYF
TRBJ2-5 . TRBD2 TRBV11-3 TGTGCCAGCAGCTCGGGACTAGCAGGGGCGACCCAGTACTTC CASSSGLAGATQYF
TRBJ2-5 few . TRBV5-5 TGTGCCAGCAGCTTCAGGCCGGCAGAAGAGACCCAGTACTTC CASSFRPAEETQYF
TRBJ2-1 few TRBD2 TRBV6-5 TGTGCCAGCAGTGGGACTAGCTCCTACAATGAGCAGTTCTTC CASSGTSSYNEQFF
TRBJ2-7 . . TRBV9 TGTGCCAGCAGCGTAGACCTCCCCGGGGCAAAGATGGACGAGCAGTACTTC CASSVDLPGAKMDEQYF
TRBJ2-7 . . TRBV4-1 TGCGCCAGCAGCCAAGAGCGTAGCGTGGCCTACGAGCAGTACTTC CASSQERSVAYEQYF
TRBJ2-1 . . TRBV5-6 TGTGCCCGCAGCCGCGGGCAGGCGTACTCCTACAATGAGCAGTTCTTC CARSRGQAYSYNEQFF
TRBJ2-3 . . TRBV27 TGTGCCAGCAGTTTAGGGATGCGCCCCCGCACAGATACGCAGTATTTT CASSLGMRPRTDTQYF
TRBJ2-1 . TRBD2 TRBV15 TGTGCCACCAGCAGAGGACTAGCGCAAACCTACAATGAGCAGTTCTTC CATSRGLAQTYNEQFF
TRBJ2-1 . TRBD2 TRBV28 TGTGCCAGCAGCACACCTAGCGGGAGCAGGGGTGAGCAGTTCTTC CASSTPSGSRGEQFF
TRBJ2-1 . TRBD2 TRBV5-1 TGCGCCAGCAGCTTGGGGAGCGGGAATCTCCAGTTCTTC CASSLGSGNLQFF
TRBJ2-1 . . TRBV7-2 TGTGCCAGCAGCATGACCCAGGGGAACAATGAGCAGTTCTTC CASSMTQGNNEQFF
TRBJ2-5 few . TRBV3-1 TGTGCCAGCAGCCAAGTTTGGGACCAAGAGACCCAGTACTTC CASSQVWDQETQYF
TRBJ2-7 . . TRBV14 TGTGCCAGCAGCCAAGCGACTGGAGCCGTCTACGAGCAGTACTTC CASSQATGAVYEQYF
TRBJ2-7 few . TRBV6-2/TRBV6-3 TGTGCCAGCAGTTACTCGGGGAGGACGGTCTCCTACGAGCAGTACTTC CASSYSGRTVSYEQYF
TRBJ2-1 once . TRBV28 TGTGCCAGCAGTATACAGGGTTCAGGGGCCTACAATGAGCAGTTCTTC CASSIQGSGAYNEQFF
TRBJ1-4 . . TRBV20-1 TGCAGTGCTAGAGATCTGGGGTCGAGTGAAAAACTGTTTTTT CSARDLGSSEKLFF
TRBJ2-3 few . TRBV7-8 TGTGCCAGCAGCTTGGCCTCTGCACGCACAGATACGCAGTATTTT CASSLASARTDTQYF
TRBJ2-7 few TRBD1 TRBV15 TGTGCCACCAGCACCAACCCGGGACAGGGCTACGAGCAGTACTTC CATSTNPGQGYEQYF
TRBJ1-2 few TRBD1 TRBV29-1 TGCAGCGTTGCCACCGGGACAGGGGGCTGGGGCTACACCTTC CSVATGTGGWGYTF